A single sample is the source of the 14 T cell receptor beta chains below, sequenced in a study of blood T cell repertoires in COVID-19. The repertoire was sequenced with immunoSEQ multiplex PCR; TCRdb's copy has only in-frame clones and lacks some. The data contain a few hundred thousand clones, 87% of them seen just once; the ten biggest clones take up roughly 1.4%. What was sequenced was PBMCs or T cells enriched from blood (not recorded which). These receptors originate from a man aged 25 to 40 who had recovered from COVID-19.

This sequence joins TRBV4-3 and TRBJ2-1, with 7 bases lining up with TRBD1. The CDR3 sequence is 16 residues long. Germline V gene sequence: CDR1 LGHNA, CDR2 YSLEER. V lost 4 bases, J lost 0 bases, and 6 bases stayed unmatched. The CDR3 protein is CASSPRQGSSYNEQFF. DNA for the CDR3: TGCGCCAGCAGCCCTCGACAGGGTTCCTCCTACAATGAGCAGTTCTTC.

This chain links TRBV29-1 with TRBJ1-2; 7 bases agree with TRBD1. The trim removed 6 bases at V and 2 bases at J, leaving 3 bases unmatched. The CDR3 is 12 residues long. Germline CDR1 is SQVTM and CDR2 is ANQGSEA. CDR3 coding DNA: TGCAGCGTCGGGGACAGAAACTATGGCTACACCTTC. Amino acid sequence: CSVGDRNYGYTF.

The chain has TRBV10-3 and TRBJ2-2, with D hard to call. Germline V gene sequence: CDR1 ENHRY, CDR2 SYGVKD. This CDR3 has 13 residues. The V end lost 2 bases, the J end lost 6 bases, and 7 bases lay between the germline ends. The chain's CDR3 is CAISEDIAGELFF. DNA for the CDR3: TGTGCCATCAGTGAGGACATTGCCGGGGAGCTGTTTTTT.

The chain joins TRBV29-1 to TRBJ1-1, with TRBD1 as a possible D gene (6 bases). CDR1 SQVTM and CDR2 ANQGSEA come from the germline V gene. The V end was cut by 7 bases, the J end by 5 bases, with 8 bases between. The CDR3 contains 10 residues. The CDR3, as DNA: TGCAGCGCAGGGGTAACTGAAGCTTTCTTT. Residues: CSAGVTEAFF.

This chain links TRBV30 with TRBJ1-2; D remains unclear. Trimming stripped 1 base from V and 2 bases from J, with 8 bases between. CDR1 is GTSNPN, CDR2 SVGIG, per germline (reference sequence). The CDR3 is 13 residues long. CDR3 sequence reads: CAWSASRNYGYTF. The DNA of the CDR3 is TGTGCCTGGAGTGCGAGTCGGAACTATGGCTACACCTTC. The complete variable domain, with remaining parts taken from reference TRBV30 and TRBJ1-2, reads SQTIHQWPATLVQPVGSPLSLECTVEGTSNPNLYWYRQAAGRGLQLLFYSVGIGQISSEVPQNLSASRPQDRQFILSSKKLLLSDSGFYLCAWSASRNYGYTFGSGTRLTVV.

This chain joins TRBV6-4 and TRBJ1-5; possibly TRBD1 for D (6 bases). Germline V lookup: CDR1 MRHNA, CDR2 SNTAGT. This CDR3 spans 18 amino acids. Trimming left V 0 bases short and J 4 bases short, with 19 bases between. The CDR3 loop is CASSDSAVRKGENQPQHF. CDR3 bases: TGTGCCAGCAGTGACTCGGCAGTGAGAAAGGGGGAGAATCAGCCCCAGCATTTT.

The V and J genes are TRBV29-1 and TRBJ2-3; 12 bases match TRBD2. This CDR3 is 14 amino acids long. V gave up 4 bases and J gave up 3 bases; unmatched junction bases: 2. CDR1 is SQVTM and CDR2 is ANQGSEA in the germline V gene. Written as DNA, the CDR3 is TGCAGCGTTGCTAGCGGGGGGGTTACAGATACGCAGTATTTT. Its protein product is CSVASGGVTDTQYF.

This chain connects TRBV10-1 to TRBJ1-1; a weak D match, TRBD1 (6 bases). V dropped 6 bases and J dropped 1 base, with 12 bases sitting between them. The CDR3 is 14 amino acids. The germline V gene encodes CDR1 WNHNN and CDR2 SYGVQD (reference sequence). CDR3: CASRKRTENTEAFF. CDR3 sequence (DNA): TGCGCCAGCAGAAAACGGACAGAGAACACTGAAGCTTTCTTT.

This clone came up a few times. V gene TRBV7-2 combines with J gene TRBJ2-7; TRBD1 is a possible D gene (6 bases). The CDR3 runs to 15 residues. With 4 bases removed from V and 0 bases from J, the gap between germline ends came to 13 bases. Germline CDR1 reads SGHTA; CDR2 reads FQGNSA. Written as DNA, the CDR3 is TGTGCCAGCAGCTCACGAGACAGGAGCTCCTACGAGCAGTACTTC. Translation: CASSSRDRSSYEQYF. Full variable domain (rest looked up from reference TRBV7-2 and TRBJ2-7): GAGVSQSPSNKVTEKGKDVELRCDPISGHTALYWYRQSLGQGLEFLIYFQGNSAPDKSGLPSDRFSAERTGGSVSTLTIQRTQQEDSAVYLCASSSRDRSSYEQYFGPGTRLTVT.

Here the CDR3 reads CASSLTLSGGLAKNIQYF. The CDR3 nucleotides are TGTGCCAGCAGCCTCACCCTAAGCGGGGGGCTCGCCAAAAACATTCAGTACTTC. This sequence joins TRBV7-9 and TRBJ2-4; 9 bases are shared with TRBD2. CDR1 is SEHNR and CDR2 is FQNEAQ in the germline V gene (reference sequence). This CDR3 spans 18 amino acids. With V trimmed by 5 bases and J by 1 base, 12 bases remained unmatched. Filled out from reference TRBV7-9 and TRBJ2-4, the complete variable domain reads DTGVSQNPRHKITKRGQNVTFRCDPISEHNRLYWYRQTLGQGPEFLTYFQNEAQLEKSRLLSDRFSAERPKGSFSTLEIQRTEQGDSAMYLCASSLTLSGGLAKNIQYFGAGTRLSVL.

On this clone: Other DNA sequences of this sample code for an identical CDR3. The rearrangement uses TRBV4-2 and TRBJ1-4; TRBD1 might be the D (6 bases). CDR3 length: 16 residues. Germline V gene data show CDR1 as LGHNA and CDR2 as YNFKEQ. Trimming left V 1 base short and J 0 bases short, with 9 bases between. The chain's CDR3 is CASSQGTAATNEKLFF. The CDR3 nucleotides read TGTGCCAGCAGCCAAGGGACAGCTGCAACTAATGAAAAACTGTTTTTT.

This chain links TRBV10-3 with TRBJ1-3, with D maybe TRBD1 (6 bases). This CDR3 is 19 amino acids long. Trimming removed 3 bases at V and 2 bases at J, with 23 bases between. The germline V gene encodes CDR1 ENHRY and CDR2 SYGVKD. The CDR3: CAISDSGTPIVDAGNTIYF. The CDR3 nucleotides read TGTGCCATCAGTGATTCCGGGACACCCATAGTAGATGCTGGAAACACCATATATTTT.

In this sample, this clone turned up once. The chain links TRBV6-5 to TRBJ1-5; 7 bases align to TRBD1. V gave up 7 bases and J gave up 1 base; unmatched junction bases: 7. This CDR3 region has 15 residues. CDR1 and CDR2 from the germline V gene are MNHEY and SVGAGI. CDR3 protein: CASKPGGISNQPQHF. CDR3 DNA sequence: TGTGCCAGCAAGCCAGGGGGAATCAGCAATCAGCCCCAGCATTTT.

V is TRBV4-1 and J is TRBJ1-5, with 8 nucleotides matching TRBD1. The CDR3 contains 16 residues. CDR1 is MGHRA and CDR2 is YSYEKL in the germline V gene. Trimming took 4 bases from V and 0 from J; bases not matched to a gene: 5. Here the CDR3 reads CASSLTGGYSNQPQHF. The CDR3 DNA sequence: TGCGCCAGCAGCCTTACAGGGGGTTATAGCAATCAGCCCCAGCATTTT.